This TCR beta chain was obtained from a study of tumor and adjacent non-tumor tissue in lung cancer. TCRbeta libraries were built with three rounds of nested PCR, modified from ARM-PCR. From the multiplex PCR reads, TCRdb called clonotypes with MiXCR, one entry per CDR3 protein. The profile shows about 100,000 distinct CDR3 sequences, roughly 60% of them singletons. RNA was extracted from bulk tissue without any cell sorting. This non-tumor lung sample came from over 3 cm beyond the tumor edge. Donors were chemotherapy-naive, newly diagnosed lung cancer surgical patients in China, August–late 2014. As regards this clonotype: Its matching antigen is unknown.

Germline V gene data show CDR1 as DFQATT and CDR2 as SNEGSKA (reference sequence). This CDR3 contains 13 residues. Deletions cut 8 bases from V and 8 bases from J, with 20 bases between. Broader study findings: Compared with tumor, normal lung showed significantly lower TCR diversity.

This chain uses TRBV20-1 with TRBJ2-3, with D unresolved. This clonotype was sampled from a man aged 30 to 45 with non-small cell lung cancer. Sequences were obtained from distant non-tumor lung tissue. CDR3 nucleotides: TGCAGTATTAGACCCCCTGGGTTGGGTACGCAGTATTTT. It yields the protein CSIRPPGLGTQYF.